The present entry profiles one TCR beta chain with its context. Its antigen specificity is not known. Base-call qualities are not available, and no considerably larger clone is one nucleotide away. Instrument on record: Illumina MiSeq. For TCRbeta CDR3 amplification, the template was genomic DNA taken from the sorted T cell subsets. The TCRbeta CDR3 region was amplified by multiplex PCR using 30 forward and 13 reverse primers. AMPure XP beads were used to purify the PCR products, after which a second approximately 26-cycle PCR added indices and adaptors. Before sequencing, the libraries were purified from gel with the QIAquick Gel Extraction Kit. As for the original processing: Paired-end reads were merged using FLASH and were aligned with IgBLAST to IMGT V, D and J germline references. Reads with below 70% alignment identity to germline references were discarded, leaving roughly 11 million reads study-wide. CDR3 boundaries, reading frame and productivity were assigned following IMGT definitions. Clones at or above 1% of reads were defined as highly-expanded clones, and diversity was measured by normalized Shannon entropy. Unpaired two-tailed t-tests were used to test group differences in Shannon entropy. The public reads were reprocessed in TCRdb via fastp at Q25 and MiXCR, keeping in-frame beta chains. Each CDR3 protein gets just one entry, which takes the most common genes and DNA from the rows behind it. The V and J calls come from TCRdb's annotation, not from the publication. This sample gives 250,000 to 300,000 distinct CDR3 sequences in total; 47% of them show up just once. The top ten hold approximately 15% of the sample.

The CDR3, cysteine through phenylalanine, is 12 amino acids long. The CDR3 DNA has 36 bases and is translated from base 1. V drops 4 bases and J drops 8 bases, leaving 11 bases in between. Per the germline V gene, MGHRA is the CDR1 and YSYEKL is the CDR2. This record belongs to a study of type 1 and type 2 diabetes patients (TCRdb year 2016). Looking at the study overall: The cohort comprised nine or ten type 1 diabetes patients, a few type 2 diabetes patients and roughly 6 nondiabetic controls recruited in China. In the study, high-throughput sequencing was used to profile TCRbeta repertoires so that type 1 diabetes, type 2 diabetes and nondiabetic individuals could be compared. The TCRbeta libraries underwent paired-end sequencing on Illumina HiSeq 2000 or MiSeq instruments. For the type 1 diabetes patients, the type 2 diabetes patients acted as a disease comparison group. Altogether, fewer than 20,000,000 paired-end reads were produced across the whole study. When roughly 22-cycle amplification was compared with roughly 25-cycle amplification, V gene usage looked similar, suggesting that primer efficiencies were similar and PCR bias was random. Throughout the study, CD4 or CD8 MicroBeads on MACS columns were used to positively select CD4+ and CD8+ T cells from PBMCs. Summary of the overall study and its limitations: Because only a limited number of T2D and control samples were sequenced, some T1D-only HECs might also be present in more T2D or control samples. Type 2 diabetes patients had few highly-expanded CD4+ clones, median one, accounting for a median approximately 3.8% of reads. In both CD4+ and CD8+ T cells, type 2 diabetes repertoires were highly diverse, with diversity significantly greater than that of type 1 diabetes repertoires. Age and gender were not matched between study groups, possibly biasing interpretation. Type 2 diabetes and control samples had highly correlated V and J gene usage patterns, with an average between-sample correlation of around 0.97.

Every diabetic patient fulfilled standard classification criteria for type 1 or type 2 diabetes, and glucose and C-peptide were evaluated using WHO-recommended methods. Donors with other autoimmune diseases or infections within the previous four weeks were excluded from participation. From each participant, approximately 9.5 milliliters of peripheral blood were collected. PBMCs were isolated with LymphoPrep density separation. Sequencing was done on a sample of peripheral blood mononuclear cells (PBMCs). The chain uses TRBV4-1 and TRBJ1-2; tentative D gene TRBD1, with 6 bases matching. The TCR comes from a man younger than 35 with type 2 diabetes. The bases are TGCGCCAGCAGCCCCTTGGGGGGCGGCTACACCTTC. It is translated as CASSPLGGGYTF.